A single sample gave rise to the 15 T cell receptor beta chains below, sequenced in a study of spatial heterogeneity in lung cancer. The time point: sample taken at primary tumor resection. Unsorted samples of tumor, nontumor lung or frozen PBMC had their whole RNA sequenced. MiXCR, run by TCRdb on the 5' RACE reads, gives a single entry per CDR3 protein. Here the sample spans about 50,000 distinct CDR3 sequences, 6.5% to 8% being singletons. This specimen was PBMCs, taken at surgery. The receptors were sampled from a female donor with early-stage non-small cell lung cancer.

The chain has TRBV7-2 and TRBJ2-2; TRBD1 agrees at 8 bases. The CDR3 spans 18 residues. Germline loops: CDR1 SGHTA, CDR2 FQGNSA. V was clipped by 2 bases and J by 4 bases; unmatched bases: 12. The CDR3 DNA follows: TGTGCCAGCAGCTTAACGACAGGGGCAGGTCTAATCACCGGGGAGCTGTTTTTT. This encodes CASSLTTGAGLITGELFF.

The V and J genes are TRBV5-1 and TRBJ2-5; D ambiguous. Germline V gives CDR1 SGHRS, CDR2 YFSETQ. V was trimmed by 2 bases and J by 3 bases, leaving 11 bases between them. The CDR3 sequence is 14 residues long. Written as DNA, the CDR3 is TGCGCCAGCAGCTTCGTTCGGCCGGAAGAGACCCAGTACTTC. Translation gives CASSFVRPEETQYF.

On this clonotype itself: A much larger clone lies one base from this, so it may be a read error. V and J are TRBV19 and TRBJ1-6, with D possibly matching TRBD1 (5 bases). Trimming removed 8 bases at V and 1 base at J, with 12 bases between. Germline V gives CDR1 LNHDA, CDR2 SQIVND (reference sequence). This CDR3 contains 15 residues. CDR3 nucleotides: TGTGCCAGTCAACAGGAAAGGTCCTATAATTCACCCCTCCACTTT. Residues: CASQQERSYNSPLHF.

This clonotype was observed a few times. This chain uses TRBV7-2 with TRBJ1-1, with D uncertain. There are 14 residues in the CDR3. Germline assignment: CDR1 SGHTA and CDR2 FQGNSA. V lost 1 base and J 5 bases, leaving 11 bases between the germline ends. CDR3 bases: TGTGCCAGCAGCTTAGGGGCTGGCGGAACTGAAGCTTTCTTT. Protein: CASSLGAGGTEAFF.

The CDR3 DNA is TGTGCCAGCAGTGGGGGACAGCCGAAAACTGAAGCTTTCTTT. Protein: CASSGGQPKTEAFF. V and J are TRBV6-6 and TRBJ1-1; TRBD1 matches at 7 bases. This CDR3 comprises 14 residues. V trimming: 5 bases; J trimming: 5 bases; junction bases outside the gene matches: 8. Per the germline V gene, CDR1 is MNHNY and CDR2 is SVGAGI (reference sequence).

This chain links TRBV2 with TRBJ1-2; a weak D match, TRBD1 (5 bases). This CDR3 is built from 13 residues. The V gene lost 1 base and the J gene lost 4 bases, with 7 bases spanning the gap. In germline, CDR1 is SNHLY, CDR2 FYNNEI. The CDR3 protein is CASSEVGTYGYTF. The CDR3 DNA follows: TGTGCCAGCAGTGAAGTAGGGACCTATGGCTACACCTTC.

This clonotype was counted many times. V gene TRBV7-2 combines with J gene TRBJ2-7, with D possibly TRBD2 on 6 matching bases. Trimming cost V 1 base and J 0 bases, with 10 bases left between them. Germline lookup yields CDR1 SGHTA and CDR2 FQGNSA. The CDR3 consists of 15 residues. In DNA form, the CDR3 reads TGTGCCAGCAGCTTAGAGGTAGCGGCCTCCTACGAGCAGTACTTC. Its translation: CASSLEVAASYEQYF.

This clonotype has only a few counts. The chain employs TRBV7-2 and TRBJ2-2, with D perhaps matching TRBD2 (5 bases). Trimming cost V 7 bases and J 2 bases, with 14 bases left between them. The germline gives CDR1 SGHTA, CDR2 FQGNSA. The CDR3 is 15 amino acids. CDR3 DNA sequence: TGTGCCAGCAACGGCGGGCTAGCCAACACCGGGGAGCTGTTTTTT. Translated, it gives CASNGGLANTGELFF. The whole variable domain, remainder taken from reference TRBV7-2 and TRBJ2-2, is GAGVSQSPSNKVTEKGKDVELRCDPISGHTALYWYRQSLGQGLEFLIYFQGNSAPDKSGLPSDRFSAERTGGSVSTLTIQRTQQEDSAVYLCASNGGLANTGELFFGEGSRLTVL.

This clonotype was counted between two and nine times. This chain connects TRBV6-5 to TRBJ2-2; 11 bases are a match to TRBD2. Per germline, CDR1 MNHEY and CDR2 SVGAGI. The V segment lost 6 bases and the J segment 3 bases; nucleotides outside the gene matches: 18. The CDR3 covers 20 residues. CDR3 region: CASRARIAGGPRGDTGELFF. In nucleotides, the CDR3 is TGTGCCAGCAGGGCCCGAATAGCGGGGGGGCCGAGGGGTGACACCGGGGAGCTGTTTTTT.

In its sample, this clonotype was seen many times. The chain uses TRBV27 and TRBJ1-5; 9 bases line up with TRBD1. V was clipped by 4 bases and J by 2 bases; unmatched bases: 9. The CDR3 loop spans 17 amino acids. The germline V gene encodes CDR1 MNHEY and CDR2 SMNVEV (reference sequence). CDR3 DNA sequence: TGTGCCAGCAGTTCGGGGACAGGGAGGCGGGGCAATCAGCCCCAGCATTTT. It codes for CASSSGTGRRGNQPQHF.

This clonotype has only a few counts. This rearrangement joins TRBV7-2 to TRBJ1-4; D is uncertain. The CDR3 sequence is 13 residues long. V was cut by 5 bases and J by 8 bases, with 12 bases left in between. CDR1 is SGHTA and CDR2 is FQGNSA in the germline V gene. CDR3 protein: CASSRNNREKLFF. The DNA of the CDR3 is TGTGCCAGCAGCCGAAATAATAGGGAAAAACTGTTTTTT.

At least ten counts were recorded for this clonotype. The CDR3 DNA reads TGCGCCAGCAGCCGACTCCTACAGGGGGGCTATGGCTACACCTTC. Translating it yields CASSRLLQGGYGYTF. This rearrangement joins TRBV4-1 to TRBJ1-2; 8 nucleotides agree with TRBD1. CDR3 length: 15 residues. Germline loops: CDR1 MGHRA, CDR2 YSYEKL. V trimming: 4 bases; J trimming: 4 bases; junction bases outside the gene matches: 8.

This clonotype was picked up many times. The chain couples TRBV7-2 to TRBJ2-2; D is undetermined. The CDR3 loop spans 13 amino acids. V lost 5 bases and J 2 bases, leaving 6 bases between the germline ends. Germline V gene sequence: CDR1 SGHTA, CDR2 FQGNSA. CDR3 region: CASSRFNTGELFF. CDR3 DNA sequence: TGTGCCAGCAGCCGCTTTAACACCGGGGAGCTGTTTTTT.

This clonotype was seen more than once but under ten times. This rearrangement joins TRBV7-2 to TRBJ2-3, with D tentatively TRBD2 (5 bases). Germline loops: CDR1 SGHTA, CDR2 FQGNSA. The CDR3 extends over 13 amino acids. The V gene lost 5 bases and the J gene lost 6 bases, with 12 bases spanning the gap. CDR3 nucleotide sequence: TGTGCCAGCAGCAAGACTATGGGGGATACGCAGTATTTT. Its protein product is CASSKTMGDTQYF.

This clonotype was detected many times. The V and J genes are TRBV7-2 and TRBJ2-3; 7 nucleotides match TRBD2. Germline assignment: CDR1 SGHTA and CDR2 FQGNSA. This CDR3 comprises 14 residues. After removal of 1 base from V and 5 bases from J, the junction contained 3 bases not matched to a gene. The DNA of the CDR3 is TGTGCCAGCAGCTTAGACGGGGGGATAGATACGCAGTATTTT. This gives the protein CASSLDGGIDTQYF.